This is a list of T cell receptor beta chains from one sample in a study of T cell repertoires in cytomegalovirus infection. MiXCR was run by TCRdb on the reads, yielding one entry per CDR3 protein. The profile shows around 630,000 distinct CDR3 sequences, less than 25% of them singletons. The material sequenced was CD8+ T cells from PBMCs. The receptor source for this set is a human donor in good health (CMV status not recorded). Some clones in this sample may be carry-over from other donors' samples. CDR3s include the opening cysteine and the closing phenylalanine or tryptophan. Fields, in order: J gene, D gene, V gene, CDR3 protein. A D gene is named only where the DNA matches it firmly.

j_gene: TRBJ2-3; d_gene: -; v_gene: TRBV28; CDR3aa: CASSLSFLGTDTQYF
j_gene: TRBJ1-2; d_gene: -; v_gene: TRBV29-1; CDR3aa: CSVMDSSNYGYTF
j_gene: TRBJ2-7; d_gene: -; v_gene: TRBV20-1; CDR3aa: CSASGQIIYEQYF
j_gene: TRBJ2-1; d_gene: -; v_gene: TRBV6-6; CDR3aa: CASTSGERGNEQFF
j_gene: TRBJ2-3; d_gene: -; v_gene: TRBV28; CDR3aa: CASSPNKGWTDTQYF
j_gene: TRBJ1-5; d_gene: -; v_gene: TRBV15; CDR3aa: CATSRARQGHQPQHF
j_gene: TRBJ2-3; d_gene: -; v_gene: TRBV7-9; CDR3aa: CASSLAGAADTQYF
j_gene: TRBJ2-1; d_gene: TRBD2; v_gene: TRBV27; CDR3aa: CASSVWTSGGNEQFF
j_gene: TRBJ1-2; d_gene: TRBD1; v_gene: TRBV20-1; CDR3aa: CSARLDREYTF
j_gene: TRBJ2-5; d_gene: -; v_gene: TRBV28; CDR3aa: CASSHREGETQYF
j_gene: TRBJ1-5; d_gene: TRBD1; v_gene: TRBV4-1; CDR3aa: CASSQEQGFFQPQHF
j_gene: TRBJ1-5; d_gene: TRBD1; v_gene: TRBV7-9; CDR3aa: CASSPGTGLNQPQHF
j_gene: TRBJ2-7; d_gene: TRBD1; v_gene: TRBV20-1; CDR3aa: CSATGTGGYEQYF
j_gene: TRBJ2-7; d_gene: -; v_gene: TRBV7-2; CDR3aa: CASSLAGENYEQYF
j_gene: TRBJ1-1; d_gene: -; v_gene: TRBV28; CDR3aa: CASSPKDEAFF
j_gene: TRBJ1-4; d_gene: TRBD1; v_gene: TRBV7-9; CDR3aa: CATSRDRTFQGGEKLFF
j_gene: TRBJ2-6; d_gene: TRBD1; v_gene: TRBV6-2/TRBV6-3; CDR3aa: CASNGDRDTGANVLTF
j_gene: TRBJ2-2; d_gene: TRBD2; v_gene: TRBV29-1; CDR3aa: CSVENLAGGPTGELFF
j_gene: TRBJ1-1; d_gene: -; v_gene: TRBV28; CDR3aa: CASRLISGAANTEAFF
j_gene: TRBJ1-1; d_gene: TRBD1; v_gene: TRBV18; CDR3aa: CASSLYPGQGAGGTEAFF
j_gene: TRBJ2-1; d_gene: TRBD1; v_gene: TRBV28; CDR3aa: CASSLGTGGYNEQFF
j_gene: TRBJ1-5; d_gene: -; v_gene: TRBV28; CDR3aa: CASSLIIGRDQPQHF
j_gene: TRBJ1-1; d_gene: TRBD1; v_gene: TRBV10-1; CDR3aa: CASSEYGTDEAFF
j_gene: TRBJ1-1; d_gene: TRBD1; v_gene: TRBV28; CDR3aa: CASSRFGQGPNTEAFF
j_gene: TRBJ1-2; d_gene: -; v_gene: TRBV5-1; CDR3aa: CASSLARDYGYTF
j_gene: TRBJ2-5; d_gene: -; v_gene: TRBV7-2; CDR3aa: CASSLVGLGEETQYF
j_gene: TRBJ2-5; d_gene: TRBD1; v_gene: TRBV9; CDR3aa: CASSAPGQEETQYF
j_gene: TRBJ1-5; d_gene: -; v_gene: TRBV20-1; CDR3aa: CSARDFEGSNQPQHF
j_gene: TRBJ2-7; d_gene: -; v_gene: TRBV20-1; CDR3aa: CSARDYASRSNYEQYF
j_gene: TRBJ2-5; d_gene: TRBD1; v_gene: TRBV7-6; CDR3aa: CASSLGGTGQETQYF
j_gene: TRBJ2-1; d_gene: TRBD2; v_gene: TRBV20-1; CDR3aa: CSLSGGDYNEQFF
j_gene: TRBJ2-5; d_gene: -; v_gene: TRBV10-3; CDR3aa: CAISELKDVQETQYF
j_gene: TRBJ1-2; d_gene: -; v_gene: TRBV29-1; CDR3aa: CSVSRGSPYGYTF
j_gene: TRBJ2-2; d_gene: -; v_gene: TRBV7-2; CDR3aa: CASSLSSFGELFF
j_gene: TRBJ2-1; d_gene: -; v_gene: TRBV15; CDR3aa: CATSSTGSNEQFF
j_gene: TRBJ2-2; d_gene: -; v_gene: TRBV29-1; CDR3aa: CSGRTTNTGELFF
j_gene: TRBJ2-5; d_gene: TRBD1; v_gene: TRBV7-8; CDR3aa: CASSIAGTGLETQYF
j_gene: TRBJ1-2; d_gene: -; v_gene: TRBV29-1; CDR3aa: CSVDDRFNYGYTF
j_gene: TRBJ2-2; d_gene: TRBD2; v_gene: TRBV6-5; CDR3aa: CASSYLGLAPGELFF
j_gene: TRBJ2-1; d_gene: TRBD2; v_gene: TRBV7-6; CDR3aa: CASSLAGGPSDEQFF
j_gene: TRBJ2-1; d_gene: TRBD2; v_gene: TRBV7-8; CDR3aa: CASSLVTSGLGEQFF
j_gene: TRBJ2-6; d_gene: -; v_gene: TRBV29-1; CDR3aa: CSVSQQEPSGANVLTF
j_gene: TRBJ2-2; d_gene: TRBD1; v_gene: TRBV7-9; CDR3aa: CASSSGTGFRELFF
j_gene: TRBJ1-2; d_gene: TRBD1; v_gene: TRBV14; CDR3aa: CASSQGGTDYGYTF
j_gene: TRBJ2-3; d_gene: -; v_gene: TRBV29-1; CDR3aa: CSVAGTSTDTQYF
j_gene: TRBJ2-1; d_gene: TRBD2; v_gene: TRBV7-3; CDR3aa: CASSRREGTYNEQFF
j_gene: TRBJ2-2; d_gene: TRBD1; v_gene: TRBV28; CDR3aa: CASSSRQGAITGELFF
j_gene: TRBJ2-1; d_gene: -; v_gene: TRBV12-3/TRBV12-4; CDR3aa: CASSWDTLDWHEQFF
j_gene: TRBJ1-5; d_gene: TRBD1; v_gene: TRBV28; CDR3aa: CASSPPFNRGGNQSAPHF
j_gene: TRBJ2-4; d_gene: -; v_gene: TRBV6-6; CDR3aa: CASSLTPVQAKNIQYF
j_gene: TRBJ2-5; d_gene: -; v_gene: TRBV6-2/TRBV6-3; CDR3aa: CASSYAVTAWGETQYF
j_gene: TRBJ2-1; d_gene: -; v_gene: TRBV7-2; CDR3aa: CASPQGRGLSEIEQFF
j_gene: TRBJ2-7; d_gene: TRBD1; v_gene: TRBV6-6; CDR3aa: CASSYSRSGDREYEQYF
j_gene: TRBJ2-3; d_gene: -; v_gene: TRBV6-2/TRBV6-3; CDR3aa: CASSSALETTDTQYF